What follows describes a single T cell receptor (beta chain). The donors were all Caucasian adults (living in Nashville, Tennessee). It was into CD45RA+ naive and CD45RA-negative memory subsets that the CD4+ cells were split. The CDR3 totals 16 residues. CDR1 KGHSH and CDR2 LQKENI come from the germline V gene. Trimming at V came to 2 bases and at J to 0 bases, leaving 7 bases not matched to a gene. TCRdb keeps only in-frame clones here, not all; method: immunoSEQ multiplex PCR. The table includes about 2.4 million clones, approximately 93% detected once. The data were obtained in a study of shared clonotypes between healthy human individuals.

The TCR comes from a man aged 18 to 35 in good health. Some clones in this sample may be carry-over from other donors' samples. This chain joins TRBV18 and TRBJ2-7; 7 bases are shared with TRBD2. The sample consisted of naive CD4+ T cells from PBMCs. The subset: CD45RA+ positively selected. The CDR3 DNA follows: TGTGCCAGCTCACCATCTCCGCGGGGGAGCTCCTACGAGCAGTACTTC. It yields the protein CASSPSPRGSSYEQYF.